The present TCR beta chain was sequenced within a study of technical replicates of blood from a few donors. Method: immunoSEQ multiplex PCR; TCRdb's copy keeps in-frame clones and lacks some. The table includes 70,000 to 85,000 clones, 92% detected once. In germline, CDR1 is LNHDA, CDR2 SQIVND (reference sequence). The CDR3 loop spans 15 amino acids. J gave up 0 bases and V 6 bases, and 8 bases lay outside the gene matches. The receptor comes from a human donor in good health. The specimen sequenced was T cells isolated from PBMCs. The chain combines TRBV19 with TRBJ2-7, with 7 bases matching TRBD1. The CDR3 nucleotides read TGTGCCAGTAGCCTCTTCGGGACAGTCTCCTACGAGCAGTACTTC. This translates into CASSLFGTVSYEQYF.